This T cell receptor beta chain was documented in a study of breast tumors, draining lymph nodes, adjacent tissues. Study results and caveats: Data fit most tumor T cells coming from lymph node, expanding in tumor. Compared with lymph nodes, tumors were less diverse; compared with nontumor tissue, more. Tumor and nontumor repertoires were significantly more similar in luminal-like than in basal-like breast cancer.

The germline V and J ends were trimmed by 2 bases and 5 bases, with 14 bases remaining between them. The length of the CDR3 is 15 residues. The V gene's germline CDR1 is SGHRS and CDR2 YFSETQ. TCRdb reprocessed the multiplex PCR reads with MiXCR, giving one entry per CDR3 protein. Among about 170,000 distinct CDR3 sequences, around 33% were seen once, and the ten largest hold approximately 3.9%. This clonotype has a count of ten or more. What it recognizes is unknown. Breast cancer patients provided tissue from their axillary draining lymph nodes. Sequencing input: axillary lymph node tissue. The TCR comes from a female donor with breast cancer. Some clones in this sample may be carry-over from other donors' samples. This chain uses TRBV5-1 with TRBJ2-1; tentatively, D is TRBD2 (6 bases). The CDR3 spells CASSLGRGPHNEQFF. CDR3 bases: TGCGCCAGCAGCTTAGGGCGGGGCCCCCACAATGAGCAGTTCTTC.